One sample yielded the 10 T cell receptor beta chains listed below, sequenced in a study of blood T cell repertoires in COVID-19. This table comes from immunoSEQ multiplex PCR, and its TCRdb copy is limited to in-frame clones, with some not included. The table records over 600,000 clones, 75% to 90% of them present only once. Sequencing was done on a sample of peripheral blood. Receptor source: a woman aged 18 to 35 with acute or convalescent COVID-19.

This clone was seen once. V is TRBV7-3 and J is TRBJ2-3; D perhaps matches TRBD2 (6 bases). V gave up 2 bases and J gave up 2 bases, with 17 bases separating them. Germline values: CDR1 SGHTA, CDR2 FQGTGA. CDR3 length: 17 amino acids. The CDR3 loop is CASSLLGWGGVTDTQYF. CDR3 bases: TGTGCCAGCAGCTTATTAGGTTGGGGCGGGGTCACAGATACGCAGTATTTT. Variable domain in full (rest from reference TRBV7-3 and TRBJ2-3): GAGVSQTPSNKVTEKGKYVELRCDPISGHTALYWYRQSLGQGPEFLIYFQGTGAADDSGLPNDRFFAVRPEGSVSTLKIQRTERGDSAVYLCASSLLGWGGVTDTQYFGPGTRLTVL.

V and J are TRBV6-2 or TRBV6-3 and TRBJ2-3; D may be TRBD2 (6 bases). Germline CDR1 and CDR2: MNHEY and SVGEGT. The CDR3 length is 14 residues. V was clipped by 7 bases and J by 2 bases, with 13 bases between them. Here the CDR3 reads CASNPRGTTDTQYF. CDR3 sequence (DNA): TGTGCCAGCAACCCCCGGGGGACCACAGATACGCAGTATTTT.

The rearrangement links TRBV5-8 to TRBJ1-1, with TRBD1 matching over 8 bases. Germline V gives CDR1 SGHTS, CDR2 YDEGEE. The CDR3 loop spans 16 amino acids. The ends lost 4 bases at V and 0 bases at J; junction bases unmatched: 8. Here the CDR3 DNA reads TGTGCCAGCAGCCCTCCGGGACAGGACATGAACACTGAAGCTTTCTTT. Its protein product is CASSPPGQDMNTEAFF.

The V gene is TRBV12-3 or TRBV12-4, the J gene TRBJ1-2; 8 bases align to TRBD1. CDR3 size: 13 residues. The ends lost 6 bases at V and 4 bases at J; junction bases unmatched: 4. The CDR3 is CASRAGQVYGYTF. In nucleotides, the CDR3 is TGTGCCAGCAGGGCGGGACAGGTCTATGGCTACACCTTC.

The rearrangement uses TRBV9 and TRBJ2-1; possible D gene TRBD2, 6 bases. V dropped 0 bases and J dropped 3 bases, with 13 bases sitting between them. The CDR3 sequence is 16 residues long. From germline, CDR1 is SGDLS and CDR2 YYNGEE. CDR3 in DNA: TGTGCCAGCAGCGTAGTTGGAGGGGCACTCTACAATGAGCAGTTCTTC. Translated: CASSVVGGALYNEQFF.

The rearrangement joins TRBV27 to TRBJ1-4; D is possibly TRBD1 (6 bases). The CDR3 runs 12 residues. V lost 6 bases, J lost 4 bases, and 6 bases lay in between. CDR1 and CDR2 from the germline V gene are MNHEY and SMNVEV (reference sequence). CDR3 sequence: CASRQGNEKLFF. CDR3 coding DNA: TGTGCCAGCAGACAGGGTAATGAAAAACTGTTTTTT.

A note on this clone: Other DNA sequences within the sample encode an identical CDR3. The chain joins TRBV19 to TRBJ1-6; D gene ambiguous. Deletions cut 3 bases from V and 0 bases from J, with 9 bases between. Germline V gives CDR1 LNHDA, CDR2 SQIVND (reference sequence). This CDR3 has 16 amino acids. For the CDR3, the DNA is TGTGCCAGTAGTATCGCCGGTAGCTCCTATAATTCACCCCTCCACTTT. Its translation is CASSIAGSSYNSPLHF. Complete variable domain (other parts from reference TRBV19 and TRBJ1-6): DGGITQSPKYLFRKEGQNVTLSCEQNLNHDAMYWYRQDPGQGLRLIYYSQIVNDFQKGDIAEGYSVSREKKESFPLTVTSAQKNPTAFYLCASSIAGSSYNSPLHFGNGTRLTVT.

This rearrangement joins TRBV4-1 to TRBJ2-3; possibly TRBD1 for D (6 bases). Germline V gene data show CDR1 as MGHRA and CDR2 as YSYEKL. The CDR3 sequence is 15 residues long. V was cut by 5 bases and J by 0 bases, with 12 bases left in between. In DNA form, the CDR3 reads TGCGCCAGCAGCTTTAAGGACAGAAGCACAGATACGCAGTATTTT. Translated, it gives CASSFKDRSTDTQYF.

The CDR3 DNA follows: TGTGCCATCAGTGAGTCGGCTAGCGGGGGCTCCAATGAGCAGTTCTTC. It specifies CAISESASGGSNEQFF. The genes are TRBV10-3 and TRBJ2-1; 10 bases map to TRBD2. There are 16 residues in the CDR3. CDR1 ENHRY and CDR2 SYGVKD come from the germline V gene. The V segment lost 0 bases and the J segment 6 bases; nucleotides outside the gene matches: 5.

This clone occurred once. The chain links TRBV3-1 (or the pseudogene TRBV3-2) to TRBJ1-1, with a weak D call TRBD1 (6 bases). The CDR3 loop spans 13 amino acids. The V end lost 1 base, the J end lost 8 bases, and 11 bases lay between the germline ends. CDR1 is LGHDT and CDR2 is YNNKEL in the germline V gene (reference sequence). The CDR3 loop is CASSQAEGVEAFF. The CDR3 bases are TGTGCCAGCAGCCAAGCCGAGGGGGTAGAAGCTTTCTTT.